Listed below are T cell receptor beta chains from one sample, sequenced in a study of blood T cell repertoires in COVID-19. Assay used: immunoSEQ multiplex PCR; TCRdb lists only in-frame clones, some missing. The sample has roughly 200,000 clones, 85% seen once. The sequenced sample was PBMCs or T cells enriched from blood (not recorded which). The receptors come from a middle-aged man who had recovered from COVID-19. The CDR3 runs from the conserved cysteine through the conserved F or W. The D gene is left open where the match is weak. Size tells how often a clone was seen (once, few, many) or the class of an expanded clone, and some rows leave it out.

abundance: -; len: 15; j_gene: TRBJ1-3; v_gene: TRBV7-9; d_gene: -; CDR3aa: CASSLTVTSGNTIYF; CDR3nt: TGTGCCAGCAGCTTAACTGTCACGTCTGGAAACACCATATATTTT
abundance: once; len: 14; j_gene: TRBJ1-1; v_gene: TRBV18; d_gene: TRBD1; CDR3aa: CASSPDRANTEAFF; CDR3nt: TGTGCCAGCTCTCCGGACAGGGCCAACACTGAAGCTTTCTTT
abundance: -; len: 15; j_gene: TRBJ1-5; v_gene: TRBV6-5; d_gene: -; CDR3aa: CASTPSGGIYQPQHF; CDR3nt: TGTGCCAGCACCCCGTCGGGGGGGATCTATCAGCCCCAGCATTTT
abundance: few; len: 15; j_gene: TRBJ1-2; v_gene: TRBV28; d_gene: TRBD1; CDR3aa: CASSFEDRGLYGYTF; CDR3nt: TGTGCCAGCAGTTTCGAGGACAGGGGGCTCTATGGCTACACCTTC
abundance: -; len: 14; j_gene: TRBJ1-1; v_gene: TRBV27; d_gene: TRBD1; CDR3aa: CASSLQGAHTEAFF; CDR3nt: TGTGCCAGCAGTTTACAGGGGGCCCACACTGAAGCTTTCTTT
abundance: -; len: 13; j_gene: TRBJ2-7; v_gene: TRBV19; d_gene: TRBD2; CDR3aa: CASSSGRLYEQYF; CDR3nt: TGTGCCAGTAGTAGCGGGAGGCTCTACGAGCAGTACTTC
abundance: -; len: 12; j_gene: TRBJ1-6; v_gene: TRBV6-2/TRBV6-3; d_gene: -; CDR3aa: CASSSPGSPLHF; CDR3nt: TGTGCCAGCAGTTCGCCGGGATCACCCCTCCACTTT
abundance: -; len: 14; j_gene: TRBJ1-5; v_gene: TRBV10-2; d_gene: -; CDR3aa: CASSLGHSNQPQHF; CDR3nt: TGCGCCAGCAGTTTGGGACACAGCAATCAGCCCCAGCATTTT
abundance: -; len: 16; j_gene: TRBJ2-7; v_gene: TRBV5-1; d_gene: TRBD2; CDR3aa: CASSLVGGGRAHEQYF; CDR3nt: TGCGCCAGCAGCTTGGTGGGTGGCGGGAGAGCCCACGAGCAGTACTTC
abundance: -; len: 14; j_gene: TRBJ2-1; v_gene: TRBV2; d_gene: TRBD1; CDR3aa: CASCRDRGGNEQFF; CDR3nt: TGTGCCAGCTGCCGGGACAGGGGAGGGAATGAGCAGTTCTTC
abundance: -; len: 13; j_gene: TRBJ2-5; v_gene: TRBV5-4; d_gene: -; CDR3aa: CASSLDSQETQYF; CDR3nt: TGTGCCAGCAGCTTGGACAGCCAAGAGACCCAGTACTTC
abundance: -; len: 15; j_gene: TRBJ2-7; v_gene: TRBV4-2; d_gene: TRBD2; CDR3aa: CASSPASGSLDEQYF; CDR3nt: TGTGCCAGCAGCCCTGCTAGCGGGAGTCTTGACGAGCAGTACTTC
abundance: once; len: 15; j_gene: TRBJ2-3; v_gene: TRBV5-1; d_gene: -; CDR3aa: CASSGTIALTDTQYF; CDR3nt: TGCGCCAGCAGCGGTACGATAGCGCTCACAGATACGCAGTATTTT
abundance: -; len: 17; j_gene: TRBJ2-1; v_gene: TRBV18; d_gene: TRBD1; CDR3aa: CASSPGTGTASYNEQFF; CDR3nt: TGTGCCAGCTCACCGGGTACCGGGACAGCCTCCTACAATGAGCAGTTCTTC
abundance: few; len: 13; j_gene: TRBJ1-1; v_gene: TRBV3-1/TRBV3-2; d_gene: TRBD1; CDR3aa: CASSPGTAVEAFF; CDR3nt: TGTGCCAGCAGCCCTGGGACAGCTGTCGAAGCTTTCTTT
abundance: -; len: 15; j_gene: TRBJ2-1; v_gene: TRBV5-1; d_gene: TRBD2; CDR3aa: CASSPVAGANNEQFF; CDR3nt: TGCGCCAGCAGCCCCGTAGCGGGAGCTAACAATGAGCAGTTCTTC
abundance: -; len: 14; j_gene: TRBJ2-7; v_gene: TRBV11-2; d_gene: -; CDR3aa: CASSLGQASYEQYF; CDR3nt: TGTGCCAGCAGCTTAGGACAGGCCTCCTACGAGCAGTACTTC
abundance: -; len: 13; j_gene: TRBJ1-2; v_gene: TRBV5-4; d_gene: -; CDR3aa: CASSPKTGNGYTF; CDR3nt: TGTGCCAGCAGCCCGAAGACAGGTAACGGCTACACCTTC
abundance: -; len: 15; j_gene: TRBJ2-1; v_gene: TRBV7-2; d_gene: -; CDR3aa: CASRERGGEVYEQFF; CDR3nt: TGTGCCAGCAGGGAGAGGGGGGGCGAAGTCTATGAGCAGTTCTTC
abundance: -; len: 16; j_gene: TRBJ2-1; v_gene: TRBV6-6; d_gene: TRBD2; CDR3aa: CASRDRAGGPYNEQFF; CDR3nt: TGTGCCAGCAGGGATAGAGCGGGAGGACCCTACAATGAGCAGTTCTTC
abundance: -; len: 15; j_gene: TRBJ2-7; v_gene: TRBV6-1; d_gene: -; CDR3aa: CASSENLGQSYEQYF; CDR3nt: TGTGCCAGCAGTGAAAACTTAGGACAGTCCTACGAGCAGTACTTC
abundance: -; len: 14; j_gene: TRBJ2-7; v_gene: TRBV11-2; d_gene: -; CDR3aa: CASSFRAGNYEQYF; CDR3nt: TGTGCCAGCAGCTTCAGGGCAGGGAACTACGAGCAGTACTTC
abundance: -; len: 13; j_gene: TRBJ1-2; v_gene: TRBV10-3; d_gene: -; CDR3aa: CAINPTGSYGYTF; CDR3nt: TGTGCCATCAACCCAACAGGGTCTTATGGCTACACCTTC
abundance: -; len: 13; j_gene: TRBJ1-2; v_gene: TRBV28; d_gene: TRBD1; CDR3aa: CASSLGTGDGYTF; CDR3nt: TGTGCCAGCAGTTTAGGGACAGGGGATGGCTACACCTTC
abundance: -; len: 12; j_gene: TRBJ1-5; v_gene: TRBV3-1/TRBV3-2; d_gene: -; CDR3aa: CASSAGLQPQHF; CDR3nt: TGTGCCAGCAGCGCAGGCCTTCAGCCCCAGCATTTT
abundance: -; len: 14; j_gene: TRBJ2-1; v_gene: TRBV4-1; d_gene: -; CDR3aa: CASSHGSGNNEQFF; CDR3nt: TGCGCCAGCAGCCATGGTAGCGGTAACAATGAGCAGTTCTTC
abundance: once; len: 12; j_gene: TRBJ2-4; v_gene: TRBV29-1; d_gene: -; CDR3aa: CSTRTGENIQYF; CDR3nt: TGCAGCACGAGGACTGGAGAAAACATTCAGTACTTC
abundance: -; len: 16; j_gene: TRBJ2-2; v_gene: TRBV10-3; d_gene: -; CDR3aa: CAISRGGGANTGELFF; CDR3nt: TGTGCCATCAGTCGCGGTGGCGGGGCGAACACCGGGGAGCTGTTTTTT
abundance: -; len: 16; j_gene: TRBJ2-7; v_gene: TRBV4-1; d_gene: -; CDR3aa: CASSRRSGIRSYEQYF; CDR3nt: TGCGCCAGCAGCCGAAGATCGGGGATAAGATCCTACGAGCAGTACTTC
abundance: -; len: 16; j_gene: TRBJ2-2; v_gene: TRBV10-1; d_gene: TRBD1; CDR3aa: CASSESRTGDTGELFF; CDR3nt: TGCGCCAGCAGTGAGTCCCGGACAGGGGACACCGGGGAGCTGTTTTTT
abundance: -; len: 15; j_gene: TRBJ1-1; v_gene: TRBV11-2; d_gene: -; CDR3aa: CASSKTTGVNTEAFF; CDR3nt: TGTGCCAGCAGCAAAACGACAGGAGTGAACACTGAAGCTTTCTTT
abundance: -; len: 15; j_gene: TRBJ2-1; v_gene: TRBV24-1; d_gene: -; CDR3aa: CATSDSGRTDIEQFF; CDR3nt: TGTGCCACCAGTGATTCGGGAAGGACAGACATCGAGCAGTTCTTC
abundance: once; len: 16; j_gene: TRBJ2-1; v_gene: TRBV5-3; d_gene: -; CDR3aa: CARSLGGPQRYNEQFF; CDR3nt: TGTGCCAGAAGCTTGGGAGGGCCCCAACGCTACAATGAGCAGTTCTTC
abundance: -; len: 14; j_gene: TRBJ1-2; v_gene: TRBV9; d_gene: TRBD1; CDR3aa: CASSPGQGDYGYTF; CDR3nt: TGTGCCAGCTCGCCAGGACAGGGGGACTATGGCTACACCTTC
abundance: once; len: 13; j_gene: TRBJ2-7; v_gene: TRBV2; d_gene: TRBD1; CDR3aa: CASRKGGTYEQYF; CDR3nt: TGTGCCAGCAGAAAAGGGGGCACCTACGAGCAGTACTTC
abundance: -; len: 14; j_gene: TRBJ1-4; v_gene: TRBV28; d_gene: TRBD1; CDR3aa: CASRPGGANEKLFF; CDR3nt: TGTGCCAGCAGGCCAGGGGGCGCAAATGAAAAACTGTTTTTT